A selection of T cell receptor beta chains follows, all from one sample in a study of T cell changes during pregnancy in multiple sclerosis. Method: immunoSEQ multiplex PCR; TCRdb's copy keeps in-frame clones and lacks some. The sample shows fewer than 85,000 clones, about 95% of them seen only once. The sample here was peripheral blood, taken in the second trimester of pregnancy. The receptor set was obtained from a female donor with multiple sclerosis, enrolled in a pregnancy study. The CDR3 runs from the conserved cysteine through the conserved F or W. A D gene is named only where the DNA matches it firmly. Only part of the rows carry a size: once, few, many, or a class if the clone is expanded.

clone size	V gene	J gene	D gene	CDR3 protein	CDR3 DNA
-	TRBV6-5	TRBJ2-2	TRBD1	CASSFADRSQGGELFF	TGTGCCAGCAGTTTCGCGGACAGGAGTCAAGGCGGGGAGCTGTTTTTT
-	TRBV14	TRBJ2-6	-	CASSQEEGTSGANVLTF	TGTGCCAGCAGCCAAGAGGAGGGTACCTCTGGGGCCAACGTCCTGACTTTC
-	TRBV27	TRBJ2-3	-	CASSLIGSTDTQYF	TGTGCCAGCAGTTTAATTGGAAGCACAGATACACAGTATTTT
-	TRBV5-5	TRBJ2-5	-	CASSFNRGETQYF	TGTGCCAGCAGCTTTAATCGGGGAGAGACCCAGTACTTC
few	TRBV6-4	TRBJ2-2	TRBD2	CASSELAGSGELFF	TGTGCCAGCAGTGAACTAGCGGGAAGTGGGGAGCTGTTTTTT
-	TRBV5-8	TRBJ2-5	-	CASSLGFGEETQYF	TGTGCCAGCAGCTTGGGCTTCGGAGAAGAGACCCAGTACTTC
-	TRBV7-9	TRBJ2-3	TRBD2	CASSAWTSGRCNTDTQYF	TGTGCCAGCAGCGCCTGGACTAGCGGACGGTGTAACACAGATACGCAGTATTTT
-	TRBV7-7	TRBJ2-5	TRBD1	CASSETGQGVETQYF	TGTGCCAGCAGCGAAACGGGACAGGGAGTGGAGACCCAGTACTTC
-	TRBV5-6	TRBJ2-1	TRBD1	CASSLNRGRLYNEQFF	TGTGCCAGCAGCTTGAACAGGGGGCGCCTATACAATGAGCAGTTCTTC
-	TRBV6-5	TRBJ2-1	TRBD2	CARHPTSGRVNEQFF	TGTGCCAGGCACCCTACTAGCGGGAGGGTCAATGAGCAGTTCTTC
-	TRBV2	TRBJ2-2	-	CASTMARGSTGELFF	TGTGCCAGCACTATGGCCCGGGGTAGCACCGGGGAGCTGTTTTTT
-	TRBV5-6	TRBJ1-1	-	CASRLRLGRGTEAFF	TGTGCCAGCAGGTTGCGGTTGGGCAGGGGAACTGAAGCTTTCTTT
-	TRBV7-8	TRBJ1-3	-	CASSLYVSGSGNTIYF	TGTGCCAGCAGCTTATATGTTTCGGGCTCTGGAAACACCATATATTTT
-	TRBV6-5	TRBJ1-2	-	CASSYAGARGYTF	TGTGCCAGCAGTTACGCAGGGGCAAGGGGCTACACCTTC
-	TRBV28	TRBJ2-7	TRBD2	CASRRSGTPSYEQYF	TGTGCCAGCAGGCGTAGCGGGACCCCCTCCTACGAGCAGTACTTC
-	TRBV27	TRBJ2-7	-	CASSLGLALYEQYF	TGTGCCAGCAGTTTGGGCCTAGCGTTGTACGAGCAGTACTTC
once	TRBV7-9	TRBJ1-1	-	CASSQSGGATEAFF	TGTGCCAGCAGCCAAAGCGGGGGGGCGACTGAAGCTTTCTTT
-	TRBV9	TRBJ1-2	-	CASSATRGWTASYGYTF	TGTGCCAGCAGCGCCACACGGGGCTGGACAGCTAGCTATGGCTACACCTTC
-	TRBV6-4	TRBJ2-3	TRBD1	CASSDLPQGAPQYF	TGTGCCAGCAGTGACCTCCCACAGGGGGCCCCACAGTATTTT
-	TRBV9	TRBJ1-4	TRBD1	CASSADRDFQKLFF	TGTGCCAGCAGCGCGGACAGGGACTTTCAAAAACTGTTTTTT
-	TRBV7-7	TRBJ2-3	TRBD1	CASSEGQRLGDTDTQYF	TGTGCCAGCAGCGAGGGACAGCGGCTAGGTGATACAGATACGCAGTATTTT
-	TRBV27	TRBJ2-3	TRBD2	CASSHAYSGTSTDTQYF	TGTGCCAGCAGCCACGCCTACAGCGGGACTAGCACAGATACGCAGTATTTT
-	TRBV29-1	TRBJ2-1	TRBD1	CSVDRTGGYNEQFF	TGCAGCGTTGATAGGACAGGGGGATACAATGAGCAGTTCTTC
-	TRBV19	TRBJ1-1	-	CASSILPGNANEAFF	TGTGCCAGTAGTATCCTCCCGGGGAATGCCAATGAAGCTTTCTTT
-	TRBV9	TRBJ2-1	-	CASSVLSQRLNEQFF	TGTGCCAGCAGCGTCTTGAGCCAACGGTTGAATGAGCAGTTCTTC
-	TRBV28	TRBJ1-2	-	CASSFNSPAGTNYGYTF	TGTGCCAGCAGTTTTAATTCCCCCGCAGGAACTAACTATGGCTACACCTTC
-	TRBV7-3	TRBJ2-1	TRBD1	CASSLLGSQQGSPSSYNEQFF	TGTGCCAGCAGCTTATTGGGCTCCCAACAGGGGTCCCCTAGCTCCTACAATGAGCAGTTCTTC
-	TRBV5-6	TRBJ1-4	TRBD1	CASSPGTGYEKLFF	TGTGCCAGCAGCCCCGGGACAGGGTATGAAAAACTGTTTTTT
-	TRBV29-1	TRBJ2-7	TRBD1	CSVRDRGGEQYF	TGCAGCGTCCGGGACAGGGGTGGGGAGCAGTACTTC
once	TRBV4-2	TRBJ2-2	TRBD2	CASSPRTSGGNTGELFF	TGTGCCAGCAGCCCGAGGACTAGCGGGGGGAACACCGGGGAGCTGTTTTTT
-	TRBV5-4	TRBJ1-4	-	CASSFGRGPPNEKLFF	TGTGCCAGCAGCTTCGGCAGGGGCCCACCAAATGAAAAACTGTTTTTT
-	TRBV27	TRBJ2-1	-	CASSDWGQAYNEQFF	TGTGCCAGCAGTGACTGGGGGCAGGCCTACAATGAGCAGTTCTTC
-	TRBV15	TRBJ1-1	TRBD1	CATSWVPGQGRTEAFF	TGTGCCACCAGCTGGGTCCCGGGACAGGGGAGAACTGAAGCTTTCTTT
-	TRBV7-3	TRBJ2-3	-	CASSLRDPLRTDTQYF	TGTGCCAGCAGCTTGCGGGACCCCCTACGGACAGATACGCAGTATTTT
-	TRBV30	TRBJ2-7	-	CAWSIGQILDEQYF	TGTGCCTGGAGTATAGGACAGATCCTCGACGAGCAGTACTTC
-	TRBV18	TRBJ2-7	TRBD2	CASSPTSGRSYEQYF	TGTGCCAGCTCACCGACTAGCGGGAGATCCTACGAGCAGTACTTC
-	TRBV18	TRBJ1-4	TRBD1	CASSLIRDSNEKLFF	TGTGCCAGCTCACTCATCCGGGACAGTAATGAAAAACTGTTTTTT
-	TRBV5-4	TRBJ1-1	-	CASSPYRAFNTEAFF	TGTGCCAGCAGTCCCTACAGGGCTTTTAACACTGAAGCTTTCTTT
once	TRBV13	TRBJ2-7	TRBD1	CASSSRSGDRSLLNSYEQYF	TGTGCCAGCAGCTCTCGATCCGGGGACAGGAGCCTCCTCAACTCCTACGAGCAGTACTTC
once	TRBV18	TRBJ2-1	-	CASSPPGQFSYNEQFF	TGTGCCAGCTCACCACCGGGGCAGTTCTCCTACAATGAGCAGTTCTTC
-	TRBV5-4	TRBJ1-1	TRBD1	CASSLPGTGLSFF	TGTGCCAGCAGCTTGCCCGGGACAGGGTTGTCTTTCTTT
-	TRBV15	TRBJ2-7	-	CATSRDGSSVDEQYF	TGTGCCACCAGCAGAGACGGGAGCAGCGTCGACGAGCAGTACTTC
-	TRBV27	TRBJ2-3	TRBD2	CASRVLLTGGGDTQYF	TGTGCCAGCAGGGTCTTACTAACGGGAGGAGGTGATACGCAGTATTTT
-	TRBV19	TRBJ2-2	TRBD2	CASSILAGFPGELFF	TGTGCCAGTAGTATACTAGCGGGATTTCCCGGGGAGCTGTTTTTT
-	TRBV6-1	TRBJ2-1	-	CASTVAGRNNEQFF	TGTGCCAGCACCGTGGCAGGCCGAAACAATGAGCAGTTCTTC
-	TRBV11-2	TRBJ2-2	TRBD2	CASSLLTSNTGELFF	TGTGCCAGCAGCTTATTGACTAGCAACACCGGGGAGCTGTTTTTT
-	TRBV28	TRBJ1-2	TRBD1	CASSLSGTGSYYGYTF	TGTGCCAGCAGTTTATCCGGGACAGGGTCTTACTATGGCTACACCTTC